The 2 T cell receptor beta chains reported below all come from one sample, sequenced in a study of CD8 T cells in Susac syndrome. Reverse transcription of about 0.45 to 1 ug RNA was performed with random hexamers. In TCRdb, the immunoSEQ multiplex PCR reads were re-called with MiXCR into one record per CDR3 protein. The table lists 200,000 to 250,000 distinct CDR3 sequences, 80% to 95% of them singletons. The sample taken for sequencing was CD8+ T cells from PBMCs. The receptors come from a human donor with multiple sclerosis.

The rearrangement links TRBV29-1 to TRBJ1-2, with D hard to call. Trimming pared 3 bases from V and 4 bases from J, leaving 9 bases between. Germline lookup yields CDR1 SQVTM and CDR2 ANQGSEA. The CDR3 is 12 residues long. The CDR3 coding sequence is TGCAGCGTTGATAGCGGATTCTATGGCTACACCTTC. Translating gives CSVDSGFYGYTF.

This chain connects TRBV3-1 to TRBJ2-5, with D possibly being TRBD2 (6 bases). CDR1 and CDR2 (germline): LGHDT, YNNKEL (reference sequence). The CDR3 runs 19 residues. V was pared by 0 bases and J by 5 bases, with 25 bases between. CDR3 in amino acids: CASSQDPVTAPAGSETQYF. CDR3 in DNA: TGTGCCAGCAGCCAAGACCCCGTGACGGCACCGGCGGGGAGCGAGACCCAGTACTTC.